The 4 T cell receptor beta chains below come from one sample, sequenced in a study of blood T cell repertoires in COVID-19. Assay: immunoSEQ multiplex PCR; the TCRdb copy retains only in-frame clones and omits some. The table lists fewer than 110,000 clones, 88% of them singletons, with about 3.2% in the top ten. The sample taken for sequencing was peripheral blood. These receptors came from a human donor in a cohort sampled during active COVID-19.

The chain joins TRBV19 to TRBJ1-3; the D gene is possibly TRBD1 (6 bases). Germline values: CDR1 LNHDA, CDR2 SQIVND (reference sequence). The CDR3 spans 15 residues. V was shortened by 3 bases and J by 0 bases, with 9 bases between the two germline ends. This chain's CDR3 is CASSMDRSSGNTIYF. In nucleotides, the CDR3 is TGTGCCAGTAGTATGGACAGATCCTCTGGAAACACCATATATTTT.

Only a few counts were recorded for this clone. The rearrangement joins TRBV7-2 to TRBJ2-1; 8 nucleotides align to TRBD2. This CDR3 is 17 amino acids long. Germline V gene data show CDR1 as SGHTA and CDR2 as FQGNSA. J gave up 4 bases and V 0 bases, and 8 bases lay outside the gene matches. This CDR3 is CASSLALLRGGYNEQFF. In DNA, the CDR3 is TGTGCCAGCAGCTTAGCACTACTCCGGGGGGGTTACAATGAGCAGTTCTTC.

The chain uses TRBV11-2 and TRBJ1-4, with TRBD1 matching over 8 bases. V was clipped by 6 bases and J by 7 bases; unmatched bases: 13. Germline values: CDR1 SGHAT, CDR2 FQNNGV. This CDR3 contains 16 residues. CDR3 sequence (DNA): TGTGCCAGCAGGCCAACGGGCAGGGGGCGAGCTGAAAAACTGTTTTTT. This encodes CASRPTGRGRAEKLFF.

This sequence joins TRBV29-1 and TRBJ1-2; 8 bases are a match to TRBD1. CDR1 is SQVTM and CDR2 is ANQGSEA in the germline V gene. There are 14 residues in the CDR3. V was clipped by 6 bases and J by 3 bases; unmatched bases: 9. The CDR3 loop is CSVVDRGVDYGYTF. CDR3 nucleotide sequence: TGCAGCGTAGTTGACAGGGGCGTCGACTATGGCTACACCTTC. The full variable domain, its missing parts supplied by reference TRBV29-1 and TRBJ1-2, is SAVISQKPSRDICQRGTSLTIQCQVDSQVTMMFWYRQQPGQSLTLIATANQGSEATYESGFVIDKFPISRPNLTFSTLTVSNMSPEDSSIYLCSVVDRGVDYGYTFGSGTRLTVV.